This T cell receptor beta chain was captured in a study of T-cell memory formation after mild COVID-19. Study-wide context: Largely donor-specific TCR clusters were found.

TCRdb independently ran MiXCR on the 5' RACE reads; one entry per CDR3 protein. Among approximately 560,000 distinct CDR3 sequences, 17% were seen once, and the ten largest hold roughly 8.2%. Study-wide findings and caveats: Cross-reactive memory seemingly joined, as some responding clones were found in pre-infection memory. SARS-CoV-2 specificity was not confirmed for second-wave clones peaking on day 37.

V was pared by 2 bases and J by 8 bases, with 12 bases between. This CDR3 has 13 residues. This clonotype was seen more than once but under ten times. Antigen unknown. Sequencing input: PBMCs or a T cell subset sorted from them (not recorded which). The V and J genes are TRBV12-3 or TRBV12-4 and TRBJ1-2; D is ambiguous. The source is an adult woman who had mild COVID-19 (a few samples of this study predate the infection). Cell type and time point are not known. The CDR3 coding sequence is TGTGCCAGCAGTTTACGAGGGTCGAAGGGCTACACCTTC. Encoded protein: CASSLRGSKGYTF.